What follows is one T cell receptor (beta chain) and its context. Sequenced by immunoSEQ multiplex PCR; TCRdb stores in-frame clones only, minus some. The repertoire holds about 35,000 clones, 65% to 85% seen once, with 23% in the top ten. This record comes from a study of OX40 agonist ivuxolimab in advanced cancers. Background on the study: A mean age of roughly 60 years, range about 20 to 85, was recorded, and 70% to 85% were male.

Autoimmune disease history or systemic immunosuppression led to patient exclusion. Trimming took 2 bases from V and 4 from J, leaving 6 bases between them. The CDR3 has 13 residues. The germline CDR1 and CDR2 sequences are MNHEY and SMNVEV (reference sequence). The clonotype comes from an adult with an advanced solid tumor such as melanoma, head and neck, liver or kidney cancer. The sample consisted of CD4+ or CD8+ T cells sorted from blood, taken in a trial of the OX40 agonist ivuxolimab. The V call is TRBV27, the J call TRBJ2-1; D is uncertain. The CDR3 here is CASSLDSYNEQFF. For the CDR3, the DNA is TGTGCCAGCAGTTTAGATTCTTACAATGAGCAGTTCTTC.